What follows are 23 T cell receptor beta chains derived from one specimen sequenced in a study of blood T cell repertoires in COVID-19 (dated by TCRdb to 2018 to 2021). Library prep was done by the immunoSEQ multiplex PCR assay. TCRdb's version of the immuneACCESS table is confined to in-frame rearrangements and falls short of the full clone set. An unresolved V gene accounts for under half of the shortfall where checked; the remainder is of unknown origin. The sample contains about 60,000 clones, roughly 84% of them found a single time. About 16% of the sample is held by the ten biggest clonotypes. The sequenced sample was peripheral blood. These receptors originate from a man between 60 and 75 years old with COVID-19, enrolled during active disease.

V is TRBV5-6 and J is TRBJ1-2; D is perhaps TRBD1 (6 bases). This CDR3 has 12 amino acids. CDR1 and CDR2 (germline): SGHDT, YYEEEE. The V end lost 7 bases, the J end lost 4 bases, and 11 bases lay between the germline ends. The chain's CDR3 is CASSQGFYGYTF. DNA for the CDR3: TGTGCCAGCTCGCAGGGGTTCTATGGCTACACCTTC.

The chain has TRBV11-2 and TRBJ1-2, with D tentatively TRBD1 (5 bases). V was cut by 0 bases and J by 4 bases, with 15 bases left in between. The germline CDR1 and CDR2 sequences are SGHAT and FQNNGV. The CDR3 loop spans 16 amino acids. CDR3 in amino acids: CASSLEGEGSLYGYTF. The CDR3 region has the DNA TGTGCCAGCAGCTTAGAAGGGGAGGGGAGCCTCTATGGCTACACCTTC. Full variable domain (missing parts from reference TRBV11-2 and TRBJ1-2): EAGVAQSPRYKIIEKRQSVAFWCNPISGHATLYWYQQILGQGPKLLIQFQNNGVVDDSQLPKDRFSAERLKGVDSTLKIQPAKLEDSAVYLCASSLEGEGSLYGYTFGSGTRLTVV.

The J gene is TRBJ1-2, the V gene TRBV6-5, with 7 bases matching TRBD1. V shed 4 bases and J 4 bases; nucleotides not matched to a gene: 3. The CDR3 is made up of 13 amino acids. Germline CDR1 MNHEY, CDR2 SVGAGI. CDR3 amino acids: CASSSDRVYGYTF. The CDR3 DNA sequence: TGTGCCAGCAGTTCCGACAGGGTCTATGGCTACACCTTC.

This sequence joins TRBV14 and TRBJ2-3; weak D call: TRBD2 (5 bases). Trimming stripped 4 bases from V and 4 bases from J, with 12 bases between. In germline, CDR1 is SGHDN, CDR2 FVKESK. The CDR3 totals 14 residues. CDR3 in amino acids: CASSPTTGADTQYF. The CDR3 DNA follows: TGTGCCAGCAGCCCGACGACCGGGGCAGATACGCAGTATTTT.

The rearrangement links TRBV6-5 to TRBJ2-5; 8 nucleotides match TRBD1. With 3 bases clipped from V and 3 bases from J, the junction kept 3 bases outside the gene matches. From germline, CDR1 is MNHEY and CDR2 SVGAGI. CDR3 size: 14 residues. Here the CDR3 reads CASSYEDREETQYF. The CDR3 nucleotides are TGTGCCAGCAGTTATGAGGACAGGGAAGAGACCCAGTACTTC.

The chain carries TRBV24-1 and TRBJ2-1; no clear D. Germline loops: CDR1 KGHDR, CDR2 SFDVKD. This CDR3 has 15 amino acids. Deletions cut 5 bases from V and 2 bases from J, with 12 bases between. The CDR3 coding sequence is TGTGCCACCAGTGCCGGAGCGAGAGCCTACAATGAGCAGTTCTTC. Translating it yields CATSAGARAYNEQFF.

The rearrangement joins TRBV2 to TRBJ1-2; no firm D call. The CDR3 length is 12 residues. With 5 bases removed from V and 4 bases from J, the gap between germline ends came to 8 bases. Germline lookup yields CDR1 SNHLY and CDR2 FYNNEI. The CDR3 protein is CASSRVSYGYTF. The CDR3 DNA reads as TGTGCCAGCAGTCGGGTTTCCTATGGCTACACCTTC. The variable domain in full, with the rest retrieved from reference TRBV2 and TRBJ1-2, is EPEVTQTPSHQVTQMGQEVILRCVPISNHLYFYWYRQILGQKVEFLVSFYNNEISEKSEIFDDQFSVERPDGSNFTLKIRSTKLEDSAMYFCASSRVSYGYTFGSGTRLTVV.

The rearrangement links TRBV18 to TRBJ2-7; weak D call: TRBD1 (5 bases). The CDR3 loop spans 13 amino acids. Trimming took off 0 bases at V and 3 bases at J, with 6 bases between the two ends. Germline V lookup: CDR1 KGHSH, CDR2 LQKENI. Written as DNA, the CDR3 is TGTGCCAGCTCACCACCGACAGTCTACGAGCAGTACTTC. Protein product: CASSPPTVYEQYF.

The chain combines TRBV12-3 or TRBV12-4 with TRBJ2-1; D may be TRBD2 (5 bases). V lost 5 bases and J 9 bases, leaving 14 bases between the germline ends. The CDR3 is made up of 13 amino acids. The CDR3 DNA follows: TGTGCCAGCAGTCCCGGGGAACGACCTGAGCAGTTCTTC. This sequence encodes CASSPGERPEQFF.

This clone showed up just once. CDR3 loop: CASSPRTGWADTQYF. The CDR3 DNA reads TGTGCCAGCAGCCCCCGCACGGGGTGGGCAGATACGCAGTATTTT. The chain carries TRBV7-2 and TRBJ2-3, with a possible D match to TRBD2 (5 bases). The germline V and J ends were trimmed by 5 bases and 4 bases, with 16 bases remaining between them. Germline values: CDR1 SGHTA, CDR2 FQGNSA. The CDR3 consists of 15 residues.

The chain carries TRBV13 and TRBJ1-1; D is unresolved. Germline lookup yields CDR1 PRHDT and CDR2 FYEKMQ (reference sequence). Trimming took 0 bases from V and 0 from J, leaving 5 bases between them. This CDR3 is built from 14 residues. The CDR3 region is CASSLGLMNTEAFF. The CDR3 DNA is TGTGCCAGCAGCTTAGGGTTAATGAACACTGAAGCTTTCTTT.

The chain combines TRBV28 with TRBJ1-5, with a weak D call TRBD1 (5 bases). Germline V gene lookup returns CDR1 MDHEN and CDR2 SYDVKM. The CDR3 spans 15 residues. V dropped 6 bases and J dropped 0 bases, with 12 bases sitting between them. CDR3 sequence: CASRRQQDSNQPQHF. CDR3 coding DNA: TGTGCCAGCAGAAGACAACAGGATAGCAATCAGCCCCAGCATTTT.

The chain recombines TRBV28 with TRBJ1-5; no reliable D call. Per the germline V gene, CDR1 is MDHEN and CDR2 is SYDVKM. CDR3 length: 12 residues. Trimming removed 7 bases at V and 7 bases at J, with 11 bases between. The CDR3 region is CASNSKEQPQHF. CDR3 nucleotide sequence: TGTGCCAGCAACAGCAAGGAACAGCCCCAGCATTTT. The full variable domain, completed using reference TRBV28 and TRBJ1-5, is DVKVTQSSRYLVKRTGEKVFLECVQDMDHENMFWYRQDPGLGLRLIYFSYDVKMKEKGDIPEGYSVSREKKERFSLILESASTNQTSMYLCASNSKEQPQHFGDGTRLSIL.

CDR3 in amino acids: CASSPRGTGSNQPQHF. The CDR3 DNA reads TGTGCCAGCAGCCCAAGGGGGACAGGAAGCAATCAGCCCCAGCATTTT. The chain joins TRBV3-1 (or the pseudogene TRBV3-2) to TRBJ1-5; TRBD1 agrees at 8 bases. V shed 4 bases, J shed 1 base, and the junction held 6 bases outside the gene matches. The CDR3 covers 16 residues. The germline CDR1 and CDR2 sequences are LGHDT and YNNKEL (reference sequence).

The V and J genes are TRBV23-1 and TRBJ1-1, with D unclear. TRBV23-1 is identified as an open reading frame with a role that is uncertain. V was clipped by 4 bases and J by 0 bases, with 9 bases between them. The CDR3 has 14 amino acids. DNA of the CDR3: TGCGCCAGCAGTCCGGGAGTCATGAACACTGAAGCTTTCTTT. It yields the protein CASSPGVMNTEAFF.

The CDR3 coding sequence is TGTGCCAGCAGTCGACAGGGCCCAGTATACGAGCAGTACTTC. Protein product: CASSRQGPVYEQYF. The chain links TRBV6-5 to TRBJ2-7, with 7 bases that match TRBD1. The CDR3 covers 14 residues. J was trimmed by 4 bases and V by 5 bases; bases with no gene match: 8. The germline gives CDR1 MNHEY, CDR2 SVGAGI.

The chain combines TRBV28 with TRBJ1-3; D is unresolved. V dropped 6 bases and J dropped 1 base, with 13 bases sitting between them. Germline assignment: CDR1 MDHEN and CDR2 SYDVKM. CDR3 length equals 15 residues. CDR3 bases: TGTGCCAGCAGCGGGGTCCCCGGGTCTGGAAACACCATATATTTT. Translated: CASSGVPGSGNTIYF.

This sequence joins TRBV9 and TRBJ2-5; perhaps TRBD1 as D (5 bases). Germline CDR1 SGDLS, CDR2 YYNGEE. The CDR3 contains 14 residues. Trimming took off 4 bases at V and 1 base at J, with 11 bases between the two ends. CDR3 sequence (DNA): TGTGCCAGCAGCTACCTGGGGCGCCAAGAGACCCAGTACTTC. Protein: CASSYLGRQETQYF.

The chain couples TRBV10-3 to TRBJ1-2; perhaps TRBD1 as D (6 bases). Looked up from germline, CDR1 is ENHRY and CDR2 is SYGVKD. Trimming removed 10 bases from V and 4 bases from J, with 22 bases in between. This CDR3 is 15 amino acids long. In DNA form, the CDR3 reads TGTGCCAACGCCAATGGCCAGGGGCAGAGCTATGGCTACACCTTC. Amino acids: CANANGQGQSYGYTF.

The chain is built from TRBV21-1 and TRBJ2-3; TRBD1 is the table's D call and was not checked against the DNA. TRBV21-1 is tagged as a pseudogene. This CDR3 is 17 amino acids long. CDR3 protein: CASSNRAAPTGSDTQYF. CDR3 bases: TGTGCCAGCAGCAACCGAGCGGCACCCACAGGGTCCGATACGCAGTATTTT.

The V and J genes are TRBV27 and TRBJ2-7, with 8 nucleotides matching TRBD2. The CDR3 is 17 residues long. Germline CDR1 reads MNHEY; CDR2 reads SMNVEV (reference sequence). With 2 bases clipped from V and 3 bases from J, the junction kept 12 bases outside the gene matches. This CDR3 is CASSLEGRGVTFYEQYF. The CDR3 bases are TGTGCCAGCAGTTTAGAAGGGCGGGGGGTCACCTTCTACGAGCAGTACTTC.

Here the CDR3 reads CASNSPIESPLHF. The CDR3 DNA follows: TGTGCCAGCAATAGTCCAATTGAATCACCCCTCCACTTT. The chain couples TRBV2 to TRBJ1-6; D is uncertain. Germline lookup yields CDR1 SNHLY and CDR2 FYNNEI. This CDR3 comprises 13 residues. The V gene lost 7 bases and the J gene lost 10 bases, with 14 bases spanning the gap.

The rearrangement joins TRBV3-1 (or the pseudogene TRBV3-2) to TRBJ2-7; D is uncertain. CDR1 LGHDT and CDR2 YNNKEL come from the germline V gene (reference sequence). CDR3 length equals 12 residues. V shed 1 base and J shed 3 bases, with 4 bases lying between them. CDR3 loop: CASSQVNYEQYF. As DNA, the CDR3 is TGTGCCAGCAGCCAAGTCAACTACGAGCAGTACTTC.